A selection of T cell receptor beta chains follows, all from one sample in a study of T cell repertoires in cytomegalovirus infection. Their antigens are not known. TCRdb ran MiXCR on the reads and lists one entry per CDR3 protein. The table has approximately 270,000 distinct CDR3 sequences, about 20% seen once; the top ten hold approximately 19%. The sequencing here drew on cultured PBMCs, taken from culture after CMV antigen stimulation. These receptors all come from a human donor in good health (CMV status not recorded). Some clones in this sample may be carry-over from other donors' samples. CDR3s include the opening cysteine and the closing phenylalanine or tryptophan. The D gene is left open where the match is weak. Rows give clone size only sometimes, using once, few, many, or a class for an expanded clone.

>TRBJ2-1|-|TRBV4-1|TRBD2
TGCGCCAGCAGCCCCCCCGGGACTAGCGGGAGAGAAGAGCAGTTCTTC
CASSPPGTSGREEQFF
>TRBJ1-2|many|TRBV7-9|-
TGTGCCAGCAGCCAAGGGATTGGCTACACCTTC
CASSQGIGYTF
>TRBJ1-3|many|TRBV7-9|-
TGTGCCAGCAGCTCACAATCTGGAAACACCATATATTTT
CASSSQSGNTIYF
>TRBJ1-2|few|TRBV12-3/TRBV12-4|-
TGTGCCAGCAGTTTGTTTAGGAGCTATGGCTACACCTTC
CASSLFRSYGYTF
>TRBJ1-3|-|TRBV19|-
TGTGCCAGTAGCAGCATCGACAGGTCTGGAAACACCATATATTTT
CASSSIDRSGNTIYF
>TRBJ1-1|-|TRBV29-1|TRBD1
TGCAGCCCCCGCTATTACCGGGACAGCTTGAACACTGAAGCTTTCTTT
CSPRYYRDSLNTEAFF
>TRBJ2-3|many|TRBV7-8|-
TGTGCCAGCAGCTCCCAAAGGGATACGCAGTATTTT
CASSSQRDTQYF
>TRBJ1-2|many|TRBV6-1|-
TGTGCCAGCAGTGAGTTCGAGGGCAACTATGGCTACACCTTC
CASSEFEGNYGYTF
>TRBJ1-2|few|TRBV12-3/TRBV12-4|-
TGTGCCAGCAGTTACTCTACCGGGGCTTTAAGTGGCTACACCTTC
CASSYSTGALSGYTF
>TRBJ2-5|many|TRBV6-2/TRBV6-3|-
TGTGCCAGCAGGGCGGCGGGGCGTCTAGGAGAGACCCAGTACTTC
CASRAAGRLGETQYF
>TRBJ1-3|many|TRBV11-2|-
TGTGCCAGCAGCTTAGAGCCGGGCTCTGGAAACACCATATATTTT
CASSLEPGSGNTIYF
>TRBJ1-5|-|TRBV24-1|-
TGTGCCACCAGTGACGGGTATCAAAGTCAGCCCCAGCATTTT
CATSDGYQSQPQHF
>TRBJ1-5|few|TRBV23-1|-
TGCGCCAGCAGTCAATTCCGGTCCCGAGGAGGGAGCAATCAGCCCCAGCATTTT
CASSQFRSRGGSNQPQHF
>TRBJ2-3|few|TRBV7-6|-
TGTGCCAGCAGCCCCAGTCGGGCTAGCGGCACAGATACGCAGTATTTT
CASSPSRASGTDTQYF
>TRBJ1-1|many|TRBV7-2|-
TGTGCCAGCAGCTTTACAGAGAACACTGAAGCTTTCTTT
CASSFTENTEAFF
>TRBJ1-6|few|TRBV5-4|-
TGTGCCAGCAGCTTGACAGCAGGTAGACCCCTCCACTTT
CASSLTAGRPLHF
>TRBJ2-7|few|TRBV7-3|-
TGTGCCAGCAGCTTAACCCAGCCCTACGAGCAGTACTTC
CASSLTQPYEQYF
>TRBJ1-5|-|TRBV7-2|TRBD1
TGTGCCAGCAGCTTATCTACAGGGGGCGCAGGACAGCCCCAGCATTTT
CASSLSTGGAGQPQHF
>TRBJ1-1|-|TRBV6-5|-
TGTGCCAGCAGTTCAGGAGGACTGGTCATGAACACTGAAGCTTTCTTT
CASSSGGLVMNTEAFF
>TRBJ1-3|few|TRBV5-1|-
TGCGCCAGCAGCTTGACAGGACAGAGGAGCTCTGGAAACACCATATATTTT
CASSLTGQRSSGNTIYF
>TRBJ2-5|many|TRBV11-3|-
TGTGCCAGCTGCCGGAGCCCGGGAGAGACCCAGTACTTC
CASCRSPGETQYF
>TRBJ1-3|many|TRBV6-1|-
TGTGCCAGCAGTGACCCTGGAAACACCATATATTTT
CASSDPGNTIYF
>TRBJ2-5|many|TRBV7-2|-
TGTGCCAGCAGCCAGAGACAGACCCAGTACTTC
CASSQRQTQYF
>TRBJ2-7|-|TRBV28|-
TGTGCCAGCACCTATGATCGACCTGGGCTCGAGCAGTACTTC
CASTYDRPGLEQYF
>TRBJ2-3|-|TRBV7-4|-
TGTGCCAGCAGCCCGGGACTTACTAGCACAGATACGCAGTATTTT
CASSPGLTSTDTQYF
>TRBJ2-1|-|TRBV11-2|-
TGTGCCAGCAGCTTGTCCCTAAATGAGCAGTTCTTC
CASSLSLNEQFF
>TRBJ2-1|once|TRBV2|-
TGTGCCAGTAAACCCGGCGGGACTTCCTCTGGGTTGAGCTTC
CASKPGGTSSGLSF
>TRBJ2-6|few|TRBV11-2|-
TGTGCCAGCAGCTTATATGGCGAGTCTGGGGCCAACGTCCTGACTTTC
CASSLYGESGANVLTF
>TRBJ2-3|many|TRBV7-6|-
TGTGCCAGCAGCGCCCGGCTCACAGATACGCAGTATTTT
CASSARLTDTQYF
>TRBJ2-3|many|TRBV7-2|TRBD2
TGTGCCAGCAGCGTAGTTAGCGGGGAGGATACGCAGTATTTT
CASSVVSGEDTQYF
>TRBJ1-4|many|TRBV4-1|-
TGCGCCAGCAGCCAAGGGGCGGCGGAACCTCGTAATGAAAAACTGTTTTTT
CASSQGAAEPRNEKLFF
>TRBJ1-1|-|TRBV25-1|TRBD1
TGTGCCAGCAGTACCTGGACAGGGGACACCATAAATGAAGCTTTCTTT
CASSTWTGDTINEAFF
>TRBJ2-3|-|TRBV5-6|TRBD2
TGTGCCAGCAGCTTGGCGGGAGGGCTGGGAGATACGCAGTATTTT
CASSLAGGLGDTQYF
>TRBJ2-7|few|TRBV2|-
TGTGCCAGCAGTGATTATACGGGAGCCTACGAGCAGTACTTC
CASSDYTGAYEQYF
>TRBJ1-1|few|TRBV10-3|-
TGTGCCATCACTCCGCATATGAACACTGAAGCTTTCTTT
CAITPHMNTEAFF
>TRBJ2-5|many|TRBV7-2|TRBD2
TGTGCCAGCGGTAGCGGGAGGGGCGAGACCCAGTACTTC
CASGSGRGETQYF
>TRBJ1-6|few|TRBV2|-
TGTGCCAGCAGTGAATCCAGGGGAAATTCACCCCTCCACTTT
CASSESRGNSPLHF
>TRBJ1-1|few|TRBV12-3/TRBV12-4|TRBD1
TGTGCCAGCCGCTGGACAGGGAACACTGAAGCTTTCTTT
CASRWTGNTEAFF
>TRBJ2-5|once|TRBV10-3|TRBD2
TGTGCCTCTGGAGACGCGGGAGGGTTGGAGACCCAGTACTTC
CASGDAGGLETQYF
>TRBJ1-1|many|TRBV6-1|-
TGTGCCAGCAGCCCCAACTCGGATCAACGCGAAGCTTTCTTT
CASSPNSDQREAFF
>TRBJ2-3|many|TRBV7-2|-
TGTGCCAGCAGCTCCTGGGGGCTAAGCACAGATACGCAGTATTTT
CASSSWGLSTDTQYF
>TRBJ1-5|-|TRBV27|-
TGTGCCAGCAGTTTATCAAATCGTCAGCCCCAGCATTTT
CASSLSNRQPQHF
>TRBJ2-3|many|TRBV7-2|TRBD2
TGTGCCAGCAGACTAGCGGGAAACACAGATACGCAGTATTTT
CASRLAGNTDTQYF
>TRBJ1-4|-|TRBV20-1|TRBD1
TGCAGTGCTAGAGATTGGGGGACAGGCCCTCGGGCTAATGAAAAACTGTTTTTT
CSARDWGTGPRANEKLFF
>TRBJ1-6|many|TRBV7-9|TRBD1
TGTGCCAGCAGCCCGGGACAGGGGAATAATTCACCCCTCCACTTT
CASSPGQGNNSPLHF
>TRBJ1-1|-|TRBV19|-
TGTGCCAGTAGTCCCCTCCCGGATCCCCGGGGCACTGAAGCTTTCTTT
CASSPLPDPRGTEAFF
>TRBJ2-7|-|TRBV4-3|-
TGCGCCAGCAGCCAATCCACGGGGCCCTACGAGCAGTACTTC
CASSQSTGPYEQYF
>TRBJ1-3|-|TRBV30|-
TGTGCCTGGAGTCTCGAGGCTGGAAACACCATATATTTT
CAWSLEAGNTIYF
>TRBJ2-5|many|TRBV7-2|TRBD2
TGTGCCAGCCAATTGGGAGGGCCTTTGGGGGAGACCCAGTACTTC
CASQLGGPLGETQYF
>TRBJ2-1|-|TRBV19|TRBD2
TGTGCCAGTAGTATAGGTGGCGGGAGGGCCGGTGAGCAGTTCTTC
CASSIGGGRAGEQFF
>TRBJ2-1|-|TRBV4-1|-
TGCGCCAGCAGCCTAAACAGGGTGAGCTACAATGAGCAGTTCTTC
CASSLNRVSYNEQFF
>TRBJ1-2|many|TRBV7-2|-
TGTGCCAGCAGCTCGGGGGGGATGGGCTATGGCTACACCTTC
CASSSGGMGYGYTF
>TRBJ2-3|few|TRBV4-3|-
TGCGCCAGCAGCCACGGTCAGATTAGCGGCGATACGCAGTATTTT
CASSHGQISGDTQYF
>TRBJ2-1|-|TRBV19|-
TGTGCCAGTAGTATCAGACTTAATAGCGATGAGCAGTTCTTC
CASSIRLNSDEQFF